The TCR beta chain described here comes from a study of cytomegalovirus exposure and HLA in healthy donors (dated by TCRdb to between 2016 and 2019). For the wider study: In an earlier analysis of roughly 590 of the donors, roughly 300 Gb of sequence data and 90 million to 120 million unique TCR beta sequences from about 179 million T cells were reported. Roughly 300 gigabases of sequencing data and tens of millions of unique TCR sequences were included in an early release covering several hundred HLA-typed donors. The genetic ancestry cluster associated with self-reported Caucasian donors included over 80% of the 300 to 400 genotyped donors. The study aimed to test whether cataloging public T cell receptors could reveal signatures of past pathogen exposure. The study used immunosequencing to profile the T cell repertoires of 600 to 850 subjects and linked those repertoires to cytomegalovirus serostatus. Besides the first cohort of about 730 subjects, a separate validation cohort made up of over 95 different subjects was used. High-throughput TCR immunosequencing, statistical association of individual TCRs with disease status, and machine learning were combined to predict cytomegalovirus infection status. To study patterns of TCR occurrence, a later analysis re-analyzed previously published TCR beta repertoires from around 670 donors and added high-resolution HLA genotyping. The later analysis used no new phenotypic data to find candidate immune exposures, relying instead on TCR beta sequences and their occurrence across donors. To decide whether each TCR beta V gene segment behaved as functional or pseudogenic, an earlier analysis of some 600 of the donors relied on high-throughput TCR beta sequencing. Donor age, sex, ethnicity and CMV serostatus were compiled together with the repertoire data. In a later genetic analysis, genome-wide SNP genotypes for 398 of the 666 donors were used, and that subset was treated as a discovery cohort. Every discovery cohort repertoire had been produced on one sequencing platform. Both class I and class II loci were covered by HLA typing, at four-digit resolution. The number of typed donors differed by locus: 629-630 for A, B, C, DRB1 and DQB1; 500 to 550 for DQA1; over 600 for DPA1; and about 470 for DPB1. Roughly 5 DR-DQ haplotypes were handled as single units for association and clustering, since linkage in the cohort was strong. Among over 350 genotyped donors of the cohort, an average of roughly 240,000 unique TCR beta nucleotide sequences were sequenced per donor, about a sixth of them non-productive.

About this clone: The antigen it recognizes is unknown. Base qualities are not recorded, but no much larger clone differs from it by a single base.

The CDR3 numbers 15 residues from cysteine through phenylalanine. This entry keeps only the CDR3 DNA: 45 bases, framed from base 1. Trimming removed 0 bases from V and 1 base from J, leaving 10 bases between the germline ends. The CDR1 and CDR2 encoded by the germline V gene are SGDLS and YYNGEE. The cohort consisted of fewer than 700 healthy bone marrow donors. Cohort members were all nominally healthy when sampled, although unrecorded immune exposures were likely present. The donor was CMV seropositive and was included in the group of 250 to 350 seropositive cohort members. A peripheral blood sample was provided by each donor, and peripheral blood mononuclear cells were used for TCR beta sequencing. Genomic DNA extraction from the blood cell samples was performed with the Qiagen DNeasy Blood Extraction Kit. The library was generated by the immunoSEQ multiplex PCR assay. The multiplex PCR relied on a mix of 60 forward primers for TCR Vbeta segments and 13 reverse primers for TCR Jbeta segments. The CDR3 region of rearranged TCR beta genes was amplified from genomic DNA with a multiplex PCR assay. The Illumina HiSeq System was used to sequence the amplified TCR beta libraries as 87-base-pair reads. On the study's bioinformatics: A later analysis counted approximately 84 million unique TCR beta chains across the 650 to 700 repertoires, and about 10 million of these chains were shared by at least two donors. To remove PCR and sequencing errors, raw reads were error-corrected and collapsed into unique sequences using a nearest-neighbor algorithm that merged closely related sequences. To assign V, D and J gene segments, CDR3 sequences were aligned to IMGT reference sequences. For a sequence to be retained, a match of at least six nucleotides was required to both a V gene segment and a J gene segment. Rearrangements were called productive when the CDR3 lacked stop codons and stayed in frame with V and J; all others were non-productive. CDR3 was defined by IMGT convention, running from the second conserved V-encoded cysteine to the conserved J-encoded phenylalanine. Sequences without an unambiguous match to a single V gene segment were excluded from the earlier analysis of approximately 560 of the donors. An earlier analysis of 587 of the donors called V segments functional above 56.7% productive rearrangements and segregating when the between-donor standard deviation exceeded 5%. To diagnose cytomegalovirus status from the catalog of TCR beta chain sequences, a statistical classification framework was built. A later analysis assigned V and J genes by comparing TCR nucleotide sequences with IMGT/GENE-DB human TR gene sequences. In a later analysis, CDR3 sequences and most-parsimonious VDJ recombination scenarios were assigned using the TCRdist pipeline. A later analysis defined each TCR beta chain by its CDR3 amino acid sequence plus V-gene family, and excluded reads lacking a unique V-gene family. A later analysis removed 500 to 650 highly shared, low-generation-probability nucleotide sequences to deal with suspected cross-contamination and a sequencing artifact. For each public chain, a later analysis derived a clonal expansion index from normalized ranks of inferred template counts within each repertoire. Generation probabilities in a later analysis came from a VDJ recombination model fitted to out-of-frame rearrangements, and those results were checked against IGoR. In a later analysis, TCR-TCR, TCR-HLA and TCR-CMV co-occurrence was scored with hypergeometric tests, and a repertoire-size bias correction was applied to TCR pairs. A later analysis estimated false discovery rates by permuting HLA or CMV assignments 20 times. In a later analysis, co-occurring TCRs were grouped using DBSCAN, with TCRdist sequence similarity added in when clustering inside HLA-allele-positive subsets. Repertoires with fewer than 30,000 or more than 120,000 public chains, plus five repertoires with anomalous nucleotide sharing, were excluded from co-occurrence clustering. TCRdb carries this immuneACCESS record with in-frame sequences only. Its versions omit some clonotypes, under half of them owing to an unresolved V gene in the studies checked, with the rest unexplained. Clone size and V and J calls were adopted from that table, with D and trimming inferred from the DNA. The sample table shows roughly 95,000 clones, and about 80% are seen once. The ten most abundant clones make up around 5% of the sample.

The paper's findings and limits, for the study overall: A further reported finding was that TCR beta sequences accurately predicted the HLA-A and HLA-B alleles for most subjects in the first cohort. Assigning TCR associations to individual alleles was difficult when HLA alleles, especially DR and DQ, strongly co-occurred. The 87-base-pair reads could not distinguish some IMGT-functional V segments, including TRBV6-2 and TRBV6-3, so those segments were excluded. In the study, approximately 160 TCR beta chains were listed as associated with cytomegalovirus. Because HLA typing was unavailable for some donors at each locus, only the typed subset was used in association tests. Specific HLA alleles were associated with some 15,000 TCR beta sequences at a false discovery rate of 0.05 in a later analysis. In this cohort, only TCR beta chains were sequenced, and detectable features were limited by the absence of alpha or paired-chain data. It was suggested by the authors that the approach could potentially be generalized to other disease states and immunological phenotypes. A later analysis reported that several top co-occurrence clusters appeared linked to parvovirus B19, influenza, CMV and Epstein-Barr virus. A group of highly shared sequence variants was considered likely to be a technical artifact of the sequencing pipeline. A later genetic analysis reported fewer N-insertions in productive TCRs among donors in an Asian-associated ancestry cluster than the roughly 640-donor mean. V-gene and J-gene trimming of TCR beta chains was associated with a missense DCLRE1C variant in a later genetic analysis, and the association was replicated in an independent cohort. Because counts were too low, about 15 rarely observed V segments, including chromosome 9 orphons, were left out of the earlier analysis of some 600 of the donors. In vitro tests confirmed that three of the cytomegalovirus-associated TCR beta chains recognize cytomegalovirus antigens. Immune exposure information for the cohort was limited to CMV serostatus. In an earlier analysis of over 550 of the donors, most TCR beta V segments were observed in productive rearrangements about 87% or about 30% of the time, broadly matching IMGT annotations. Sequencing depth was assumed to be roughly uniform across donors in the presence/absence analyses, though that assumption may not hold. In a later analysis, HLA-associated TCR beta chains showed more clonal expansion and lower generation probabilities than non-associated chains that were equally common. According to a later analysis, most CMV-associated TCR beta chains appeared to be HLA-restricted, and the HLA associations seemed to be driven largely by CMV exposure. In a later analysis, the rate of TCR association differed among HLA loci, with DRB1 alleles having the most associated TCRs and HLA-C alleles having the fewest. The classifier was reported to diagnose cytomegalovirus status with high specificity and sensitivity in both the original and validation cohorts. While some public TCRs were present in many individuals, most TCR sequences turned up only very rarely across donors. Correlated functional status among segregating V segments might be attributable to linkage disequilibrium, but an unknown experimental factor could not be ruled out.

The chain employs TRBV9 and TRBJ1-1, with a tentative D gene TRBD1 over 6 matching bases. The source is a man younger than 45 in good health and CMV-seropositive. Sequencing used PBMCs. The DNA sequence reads TGTGCCAGCAGCGTAGGTCAGGGGCAGAACACTGAAGCTTTCTTT. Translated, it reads CASSVGQGQNTEAFF. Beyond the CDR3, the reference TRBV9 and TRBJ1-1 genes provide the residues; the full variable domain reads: DSGVTQTPKHLITATGQRVTLRCSPRSGDLSVYWYQQSLDQGLQFLIQYYNGEERAKGNILERFSAQQFPDLHSELNLSSLELGDSALYFCASSVGQGQNTEAFFGQGTRLTVV.